This TCR beta chain was profiled in a study of T cell changes during pregnancy in multiple sclerosis. Germline lookup yields CDR1 SEHNR and CDR2 FQNEAQ (reference sequence). The CDR3 length is 14 residues. Trimming cost V 1 base and J 0 bases, with 5 bases left between them. The protocol was immunoSEQ multiplex PCR, while the TCRdb copy is restricted to in-frame clones and leaves out a portion. The sample lists approximately 46,000 clones; approximately 90% were seen once. The sequences come from CD8+ T cells from peripheral blood mononuclear cells, collected in the second trimester of pregnancy. The chain recombines TRBV7-9 with TRBJ2-3; unclear D gene. This sequence originates from a female donor with multiple sclerosis, enrolled in a pregnancy study. The CDR3 DNA sequence: TGTGCCAGCAGCTTAGTCAGTAGCACAGATACGCAGTATTTT. Translation gives CASSLVSSTDTQYF.